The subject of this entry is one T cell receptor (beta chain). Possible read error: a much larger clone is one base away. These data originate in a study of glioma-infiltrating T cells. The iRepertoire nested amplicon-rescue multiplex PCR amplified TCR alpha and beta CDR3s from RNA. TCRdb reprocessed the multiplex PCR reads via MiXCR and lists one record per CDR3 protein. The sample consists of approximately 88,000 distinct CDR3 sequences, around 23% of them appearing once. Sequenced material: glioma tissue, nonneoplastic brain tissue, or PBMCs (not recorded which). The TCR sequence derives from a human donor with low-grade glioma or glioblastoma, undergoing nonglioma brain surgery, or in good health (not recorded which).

DNA for the CDR3: TGTGCCAACAGTTACTACGGGGAAAAACTGTTTTTT. Amino acids: CANSYYGEKLFF. This chain connects TRBV6-2 or TRBV6-3 to TRBJ1-4; D is unclear. CDR1 is MNHEY, CDR2 SVGEGT, per germline. This CDR3 contains 12 residues.